These T cell receptor beta chains were read from a single sample in a study of response to subunit inactivated influenza vaccine. TCRdb redid the calling of the RT-PCR reads with MiXCR, one entry per CDR3 protein. The sample has roughly 760,000 distinct CDR3 sequences, roughly 20% seen once. The sample was PBMCs from blood, taken around 5 days after vaccination. These TCRs come from a man aged 50 to 60 who received an inactivated influenza vaccine. Both conserved end residues are part of each CDR3. Each record gives: D gene, V gene, clone size, J gene, CDR3 length, CDR3 protein, CDR3 DNA. A D gene is named only where the DNA matches it firmly. Only some rows state a clone size, as once, few, many or a class for expanded clones.

d_gene: TRBD2; v_gene: TRBV29-1; abundance: -; j_gene: TRBJ2-2; len: 15; CDR3aa: CSVEGASGVSGELFF; CDR3nt: TGCAGCGTTGAAGGGGCTAGCGGGGTCTCCGGGGAGCTGTTTTTT
d_gene: -; v_gene: TRBV12-3/TRBV12-4; abundance: -; j_gene: TRBJ2-3; len: 15; CDR3aa: CASSFTGSSTDTQYF; CDR3nt: TGTGCCAGCAGTTTTACCGGCTCTAGCACAGATACGCAGTATTTT
d_gene: -; v_gene: TRBV15; abundance: -; j_gene: TRBJ2-7; len: 12; CDR3aa: CATSRDANSRYF; CDR3nt: TGTGCCACCAGCAGAGATGCGAATTCCCGGTACTTC
d_gene: TRBD2; v_gene: TRBV20-1; abundance: many; j_gene: TRBJ2-3; len: 15; CDR3aa: CSARTASGRTDTQYF; CDR3nt: TGCAGTGCTAGAACGGCTAGCGGTCGCACAGATACGCAGTATTTT
d_gene: TRBD1; v_gene: TRBV29-1; abundance: few; j_gene: TRBJ2-4; len: 15; CDR3aa: CSVGAEGGGKNIQYF; CDR3nt: TGCAGCGTTGGGGCTGAAGGGGGCGGAAAAAACATTCAGTACTTC
d_gene: -; v_gene: TRBV7-9; abundance: few; j_gene: TRBJ2-7; len: 16; CDR3aa: CASSPMGVQGSYEQYF; CDR3nt: TGTGCCAGCAGCCCTATGGGTGTGCAGGGGTCCTACGAGCAGTACTTC
d_gene: -; v_gene: TRBV10-3; abundance: -; j_gene: TRBJ1-4; len: 14; CDR3aa: CAISGGGRIEKLFF; CDR3nt: TGTGCCATCAGTGGCGGCGGAAGGATTGAAAAACTGTTTTTT
d_gene: -; v_gene: TRBV29-1; abundance: -; j_gene: TRBJ2-5; len: 12; CDR3aa: CSVQDRQETQYF; CDR3nt: TGCAGCGTTCAGGACAGACAAGAGACCCAGTACTTC
d_gene: TRBD2; v_gene: TRBV5-4; abundance: -; j_gene: TRBJ2-1; len: 17; CDR3aa: CASSLASGNKSYNEQFF; CDR3nt: TGTGCCAGCAGCTTGGCTAGCGGGAATAAATCCTACAATGAGCAGTTCTTC
d_gene: TRBD2; v_gene: TRBV4-2; abundance: -; j_gene: TRBJ2-2; len: 14; CDR3aa: CASSRGRGTGELFF; CDR3nt: TGTGCCAGCAGCCGCGGGAGGGGAACCGGGGAGCTGTTTTTT
d_gene: -; v_gene: TRBV27; abundance: few; j_gene: TRBJ1-5; len: 12; CDR3aa: CASRGVGQPQHF; CDR3nt: TGTGCCAGCAGAGGAGTTGGGCAGCCCCAGCATTTT
d_gene: -; v_gene: TRBV28; abundance: few; j_gene: TRBJ1-3; len: 15; CDR3aa: CASNPDRGLGNTIYF; CDR3nt: TGTGCCAGCAACCCTGACAGAGGCTTAGGAAACACCATATATTTT
d_gene: -; v_gene: TRBV15; abundance: -; j_gene: TRBJ2-3; len: 15; CDR3aa: CATSRDTHPTDTQYF; CDR3nt: TGTGCCACCAGCAGAGACACCCATCCCACAGATACGCAGTATTTT
d_gene: TRBD2; v_gene: TRBV20-1; abundance: few; j_gene: TRBJ2-3; len: 16; CDR3aa: CSATSLAGGFADTQYF; CDR3nt: TGCAGTGCTACGTCCCTAGCGGGGGGTTTTGCAGATACGCAGTATTTT
d_gene: TRBD1; v_gene: TRBV15; abundance: few; j_gene: TRBJ2-7; len: 16; CDR3aa: CATSSPGTGDHYEQYF; CDR3nt: TGTGCCACCAGCAGTCCCGGGACAGGGGACCACTACGAGCAGTACTTC
d_gene: TRBD1; v_gene: TRBV10-3; abundance: -; j_gene: TRBJ2-5; len: 15; CDR3aa: CAISESGQGVETQYF; CDR3nt: TGTGCCATCAGTGAGTCCGGACAGGGAGTAGAGACCCAGTACTTC
d_gene: -; v_gene: TRBV20-1; abundance: few; j_gene: TRBJ1-2; len: 18; CDR3aa: CSARPPGTAHKSGYGYTF; CDR3nt: TGCAGTGCTAGACCTCCCGGGACGGCTCATAAGTCGGGCTATGGCTACACCTTC
d_gene: TRBD2; v_gene: TRBV12-3/TRBV12-4; abundance: -; j_gene: TRBJ2-1; len: 15; CDR3aa: CASSTGGGVSNEQFF; CDR3nt: TGTGCCAGCAGCACTGGGGGGGGAGTGAGCAATGAGCAGTTCTTC
d_gene: -; v_gene: TRBV12-3/TRBV12-4; abundance: many; j_gene: TRBJ2-7; len: 15; CDR3aa: CASSLSDTYAYEQYF; CDR3nt: TGTGCCAGCAGTTTGAGCGACACCTACGCCTACGAGCAGTACTTC
d_gene: TRBD2; v_gene: TRBV20-1; abundance: -; j_gene: TRBJ2-1; len: 16; CDR3aa: CSAKWALAGNGNEQFF; CDR3nt: TGCAGTGCCAAATGGGCATTAGCGGGAAACGGTAATGAGCAGTTCTTC
d_gene: -; v_gene: TRBV7-9; abundance: once; j_gene: TRBJ2-3; len: 14; CDR3aa: CASSLSKVEDTQYF; CDR3nt: TGTGCCAGCAGCTTAAGCAAGGTGGAAGATACGCAGTATTTT
d_gene: -; v_gene: TRBV12-3/TRBV12-4; abundance: -; j_gene: TRBJ2-4; len: 17; CDR3aa: CASSPGPPTTIKNIQYF; CDR3nt: TGTGCCAGCAGTCCAGGCCCGCCAACGACAATCAAAAACATTCAGTACTTC
d_gene: TRBD1; v_gene: TRBV7-8; abundance: -; j_gene: TRBJ1-2; len: 16; CDR3aa: CASSLTGQTALYGYTF; CDR3nt: TGTGCCAGCAGCCTTACGGGACAGACAGCACTCTATGGCTACACCTTC
d_gene: TRBD2; v_gene: TRBV20-1; abundance: many; j_gene: TRBJ2-1; len: 15; CDR3aa: CSAPPAAGVINEQFF; CDR3nt: TGCAGTGCTCCACCGGCAGCGGGAGTGATTAATGAGCAGTTCTTC
d_gene: -; v_gene: TRBV5-1; abundance: many; j_gene: TRBJ1-2; len: 15; CDR3aa: CASSSWDGANYGYTF; CDR3nt: TGCGCCAGCAGCTCCTGGGACGGTGCTAACTATGGCTACACCTTC
d_gene: -; v_gene: TRBV7-9; abundance: few; j_gene: TRBJ2-3; len: 15; CDR3aa: CASSLGGIRTDTQYF; CDR3nt: TGTGCCAGCAGCTTAGGCGGCATCCGCACAGATACGCAGTATTTT
d_gene: TRBD2; v_gene: TRBV6-1; abundance: -; j_gene: TRBJ2-1; len: 14; CDR3aa: CASSSPGLAAEQFF; CDR3nt: TGTGCCAGCAGCTCACCGGGACTAGCGGCTGAGCAGTTCTTC
d_gene: TRBD1; v_gene: TRBV6-2/TRBV6-3; abundance: few; j_gene: TRBJ2-1; len: 16; CDR3aa: CASSYSTRTGDYEQFF; CDR3nt: TGTGCCAGCAGTTACTCCACTAGGACAGGGGACTATGAGCAGTTCTTC
d_gene: TRBD2; v_gene: TRBV27; abundance: few; j_gene: TRBJ2-7; len: 16; CDR3aa: CASSLSARGGSYEQYF; CDR3nt: TGTGCCAGCAGTTTATCGGCGCGGGGGGGCTCCTACGAGCAGTACTTC
d_gene: -; v_gene: TRBV6-2/TRBV6-3; abundance: few; j_gene: TRBJ2-3; len: 14; CDR3aa: CASSAVAPVDTQYF; CDR3nt: TGTGCCAGCAGTGCGGTAGCCCCGGTGGATACGCAGTATTTT
d_gene: TRBD1; v_gene: TRBV10-3; abundance: few; j_gene: TRBJ1-1; len: 15; CDR3aa: CAISRDRGMNTEAFF; CDR3nt: TGTGCCATCAGCCGGGACAGGGGCATGAACACTGAAGCTTTCTTT
d_gene: TRBD2; v_gene: TRBV6-2/TRBV6-3; abundance: -; j_gene: TRBJ2-7; len: 16; CDR3aa: CASRKGLAGASYEQYF; CDR3nt: TGTGCCAGCAGGAAAGGACTAGCGGGGGCCTCCTACGAGCAGTACTTC
d_gene: -; v_gene: TRBV5-1; abundance: few; j_gene: TRBJ2-5; len: 14; CDR3aa: CASSLLGYQETQYF; CDR3nt: TGCGCCAGCAGCTTGCTGGGCTACCAAGAGACCCAGTACTTC
d_gene: -; v_gene: TRBV10-3; abundance: -; j_gene: TRBJ2-7; len: 13; CDR3aa: CAIRAAENYEQYF; CDR3nt: TGTGCCATCAGGGCAGCGGAAAACTACGAGCAGTACTTC
d_gene: -; v_gene: TRBV7-2; abundance: many; j_gene: TRBJ2-3; len: 12; CDR3aa: CASSRVTDTQYF; CDR3nt: TGTGCCAGCAGTCGGGTGACAGATACGCAGTATTTT
d_gene: -; v_gene: TRBV7-2; abundance: -; j_gene: TRBJ1-1; len: 14; CDR3aa: CASSLMAANTEAFF; CDR3nt: TGTGCCAGCAGCTTAATGGCGGCGAACACTGAAGCTTTCTTT
d_gene: -; v_gene: TRBV5-1; abundance: -; j_gene: TRBJ1-2; len: 13; CDR3aa: CASSLESTRGYTF; CDR3nt: TGCGCCAGCAGCTTGGAATCAACTAGGGGCTACACCTTC
d_gene: -; v_gene: TRBV5-1; abundance: -; j_gene: TRBJ2-7; len: 15; CDR3aa: CASSLARGPTYEQYF; CDR3nt: TGCGCCAGCAGCTTGGCTCGGGGGCCTACCTACGAGCAGTACTTC
d_gene: -; v_gene: TRBV28; abundance: few; j_gene: TRBJ2-4; len: 12; CDR3aa: CASSKGGYIQYF; CDR3nt: TGTGCCAGCAGTAAGGGTGGGTACATTCAGTACTTC
d_gene: -; v_gene: TRBV24-1; abundance: -; j_gene: TRBJ2-1; len: 16; CDR3aa: CATSDFGGGPYNEQFF; CDR3nt: TGTGCCACCAGTGATTTTGGGGGAGGTCCCTACAATGAGCAGTTCTTC
d_gene: -; v_gene: TRBV11-2; abundance: once; j_gene: TRBJ2-5; len: 15; CDR3aa: CASSLDRGGSETQYF; CDR3nt: TGTGCCAGCAGCCTCGATCGTGGAGGGAGTGAGACCCAGTACTTC